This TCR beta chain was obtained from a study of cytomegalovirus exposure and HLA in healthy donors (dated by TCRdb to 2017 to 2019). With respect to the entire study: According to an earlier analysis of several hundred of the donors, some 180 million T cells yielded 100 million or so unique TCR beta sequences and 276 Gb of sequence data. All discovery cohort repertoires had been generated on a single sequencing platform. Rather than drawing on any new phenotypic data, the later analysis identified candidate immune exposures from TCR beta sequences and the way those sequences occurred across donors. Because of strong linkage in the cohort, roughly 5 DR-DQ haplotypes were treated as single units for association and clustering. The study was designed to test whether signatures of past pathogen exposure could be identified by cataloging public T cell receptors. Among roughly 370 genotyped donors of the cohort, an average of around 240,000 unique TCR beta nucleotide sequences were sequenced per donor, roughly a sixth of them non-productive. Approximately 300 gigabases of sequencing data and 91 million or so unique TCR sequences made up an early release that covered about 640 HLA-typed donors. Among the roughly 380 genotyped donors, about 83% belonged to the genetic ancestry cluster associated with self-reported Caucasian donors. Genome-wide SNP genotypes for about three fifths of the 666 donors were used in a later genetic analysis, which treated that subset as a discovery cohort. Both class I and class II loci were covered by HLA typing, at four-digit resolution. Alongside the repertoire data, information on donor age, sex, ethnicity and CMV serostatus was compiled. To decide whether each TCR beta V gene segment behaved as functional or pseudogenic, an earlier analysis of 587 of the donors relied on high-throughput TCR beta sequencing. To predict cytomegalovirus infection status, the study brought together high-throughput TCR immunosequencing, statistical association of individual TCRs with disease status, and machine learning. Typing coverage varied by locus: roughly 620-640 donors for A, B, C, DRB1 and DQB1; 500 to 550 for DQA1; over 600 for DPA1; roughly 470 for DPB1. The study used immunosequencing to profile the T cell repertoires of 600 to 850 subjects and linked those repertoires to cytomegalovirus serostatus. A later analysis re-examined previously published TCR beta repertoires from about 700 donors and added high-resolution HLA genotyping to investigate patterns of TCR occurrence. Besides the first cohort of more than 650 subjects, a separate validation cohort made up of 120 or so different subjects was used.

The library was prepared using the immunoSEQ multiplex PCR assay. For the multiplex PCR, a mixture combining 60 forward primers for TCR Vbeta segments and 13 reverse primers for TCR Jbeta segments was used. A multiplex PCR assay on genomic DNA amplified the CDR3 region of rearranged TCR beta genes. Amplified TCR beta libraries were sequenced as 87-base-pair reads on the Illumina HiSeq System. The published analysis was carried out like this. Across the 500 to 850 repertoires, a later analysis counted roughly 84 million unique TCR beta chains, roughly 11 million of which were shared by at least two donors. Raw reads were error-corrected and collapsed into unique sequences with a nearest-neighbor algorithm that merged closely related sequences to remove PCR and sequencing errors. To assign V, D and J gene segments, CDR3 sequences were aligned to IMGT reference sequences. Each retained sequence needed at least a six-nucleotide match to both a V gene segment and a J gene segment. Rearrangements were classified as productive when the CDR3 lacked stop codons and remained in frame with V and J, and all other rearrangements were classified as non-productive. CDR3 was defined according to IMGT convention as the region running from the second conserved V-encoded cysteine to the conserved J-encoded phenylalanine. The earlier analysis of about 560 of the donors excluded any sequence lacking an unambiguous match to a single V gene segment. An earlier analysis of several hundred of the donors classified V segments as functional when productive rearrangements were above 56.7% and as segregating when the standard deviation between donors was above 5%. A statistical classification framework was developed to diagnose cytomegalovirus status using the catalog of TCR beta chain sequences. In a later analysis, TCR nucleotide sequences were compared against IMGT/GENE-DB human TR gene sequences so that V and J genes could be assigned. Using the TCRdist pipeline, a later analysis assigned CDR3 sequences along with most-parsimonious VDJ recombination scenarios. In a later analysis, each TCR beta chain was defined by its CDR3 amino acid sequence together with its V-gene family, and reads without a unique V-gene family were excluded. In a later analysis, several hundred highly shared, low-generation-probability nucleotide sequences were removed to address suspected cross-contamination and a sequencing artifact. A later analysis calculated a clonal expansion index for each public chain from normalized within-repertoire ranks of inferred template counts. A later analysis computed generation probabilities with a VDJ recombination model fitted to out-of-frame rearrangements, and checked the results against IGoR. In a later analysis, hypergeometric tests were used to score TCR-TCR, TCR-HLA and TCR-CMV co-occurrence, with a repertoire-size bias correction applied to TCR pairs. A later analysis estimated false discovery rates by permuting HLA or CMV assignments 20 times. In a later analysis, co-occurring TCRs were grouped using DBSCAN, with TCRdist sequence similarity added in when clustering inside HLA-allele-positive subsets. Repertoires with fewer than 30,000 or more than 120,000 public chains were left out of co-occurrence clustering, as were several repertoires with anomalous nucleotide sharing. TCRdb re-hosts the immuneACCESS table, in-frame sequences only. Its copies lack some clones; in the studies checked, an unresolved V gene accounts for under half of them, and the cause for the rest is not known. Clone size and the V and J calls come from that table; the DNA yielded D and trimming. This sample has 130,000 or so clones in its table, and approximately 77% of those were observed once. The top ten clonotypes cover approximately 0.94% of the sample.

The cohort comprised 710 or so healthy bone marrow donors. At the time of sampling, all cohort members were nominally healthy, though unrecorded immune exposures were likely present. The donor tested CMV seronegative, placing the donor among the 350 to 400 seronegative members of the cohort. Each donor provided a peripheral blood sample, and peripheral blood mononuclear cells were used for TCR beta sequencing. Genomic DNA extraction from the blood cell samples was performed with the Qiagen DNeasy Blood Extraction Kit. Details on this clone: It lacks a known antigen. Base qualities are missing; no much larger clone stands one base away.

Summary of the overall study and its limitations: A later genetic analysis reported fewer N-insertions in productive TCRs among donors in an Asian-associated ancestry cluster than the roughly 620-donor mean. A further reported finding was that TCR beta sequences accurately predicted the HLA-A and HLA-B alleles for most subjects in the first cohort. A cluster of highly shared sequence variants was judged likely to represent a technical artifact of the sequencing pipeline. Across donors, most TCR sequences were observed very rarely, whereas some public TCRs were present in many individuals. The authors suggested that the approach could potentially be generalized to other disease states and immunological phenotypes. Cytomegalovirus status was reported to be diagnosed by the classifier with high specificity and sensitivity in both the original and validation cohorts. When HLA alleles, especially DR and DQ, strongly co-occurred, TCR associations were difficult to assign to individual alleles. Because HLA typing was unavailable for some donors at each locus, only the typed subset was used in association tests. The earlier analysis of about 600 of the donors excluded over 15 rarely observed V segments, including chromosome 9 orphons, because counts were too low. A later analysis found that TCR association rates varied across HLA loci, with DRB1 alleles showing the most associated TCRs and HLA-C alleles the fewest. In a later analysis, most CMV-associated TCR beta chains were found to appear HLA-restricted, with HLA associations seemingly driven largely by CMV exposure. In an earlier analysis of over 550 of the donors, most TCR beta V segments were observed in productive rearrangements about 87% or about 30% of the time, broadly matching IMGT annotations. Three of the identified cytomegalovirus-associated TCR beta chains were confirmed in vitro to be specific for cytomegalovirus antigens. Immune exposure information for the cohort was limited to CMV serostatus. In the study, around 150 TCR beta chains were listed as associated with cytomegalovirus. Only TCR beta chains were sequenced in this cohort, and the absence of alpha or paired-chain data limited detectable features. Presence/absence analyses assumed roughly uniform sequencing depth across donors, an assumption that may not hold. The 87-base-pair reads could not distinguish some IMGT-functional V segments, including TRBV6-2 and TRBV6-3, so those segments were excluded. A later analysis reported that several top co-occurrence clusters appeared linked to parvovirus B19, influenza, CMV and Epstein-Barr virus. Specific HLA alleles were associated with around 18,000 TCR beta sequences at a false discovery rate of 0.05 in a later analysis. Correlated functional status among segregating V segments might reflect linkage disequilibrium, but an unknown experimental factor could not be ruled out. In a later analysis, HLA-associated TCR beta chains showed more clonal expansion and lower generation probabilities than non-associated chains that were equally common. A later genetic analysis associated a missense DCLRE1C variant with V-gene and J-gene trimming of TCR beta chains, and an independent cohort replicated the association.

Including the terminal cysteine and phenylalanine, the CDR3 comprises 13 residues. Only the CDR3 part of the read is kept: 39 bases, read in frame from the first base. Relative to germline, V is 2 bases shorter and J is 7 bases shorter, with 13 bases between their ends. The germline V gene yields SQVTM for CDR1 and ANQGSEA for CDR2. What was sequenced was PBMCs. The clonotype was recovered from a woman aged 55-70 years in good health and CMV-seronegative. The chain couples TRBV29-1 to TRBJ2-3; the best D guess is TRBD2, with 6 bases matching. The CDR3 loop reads CSVESGLPNTQYF. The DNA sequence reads TGCAGCGTTGAATCGGGACTGCCTAATACGCAGTATTTT.